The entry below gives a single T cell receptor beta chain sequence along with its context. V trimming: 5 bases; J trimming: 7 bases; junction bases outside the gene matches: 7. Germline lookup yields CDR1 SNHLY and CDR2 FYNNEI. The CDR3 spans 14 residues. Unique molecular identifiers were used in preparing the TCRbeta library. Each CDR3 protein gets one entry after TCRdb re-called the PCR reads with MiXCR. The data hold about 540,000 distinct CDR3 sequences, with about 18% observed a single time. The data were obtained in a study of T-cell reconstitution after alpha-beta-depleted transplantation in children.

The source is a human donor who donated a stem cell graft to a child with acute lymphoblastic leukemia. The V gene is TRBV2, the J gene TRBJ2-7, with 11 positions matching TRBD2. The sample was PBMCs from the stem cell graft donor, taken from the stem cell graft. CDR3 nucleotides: TGTGCCAGCAGTAGAGGACTAGCGGGTCTGGAGCAGTACTTC. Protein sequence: CASSRGLAGLEQYF.